This T cell receptor (beta chain) was found in a study of blood T cells in healthy people across ages. Study results and limitations: There was a strong correlation between TCR beta diversity and naive T cell percentage.

Trimming cost V 0 bases and J 11 bases, with 16 bases left between them. The V gene's germline CDR1 is LNHDA and CDR2 SQIVND (reference sequence). This CDR3 is 14 amino acids long. As regards this clonotype: The antigen is undetermined.

PCR was performed a second time for 7 to 11 cycles using a sample-barcoded 5' primer and a J-beta primer mix. Per sample, CDR3-containing paired-end reads numbered at least 3 million. TCRdb re-derived calls from the 5' RACE reads in MiXCR, one entry per CDR3 protein. The data hold some 730,000 distinct CDR3 sequences, with 20% to 25% observed a single time. V and J are TRBV19 and TRBJ1-1; D gene ambiguous. The clonotype comes from an older man in good health. The sample was blood. CDR3 region: CASSIDREISIAFF. CDR3 coding DNA: TGTGCCAGTAGTATAGATCGAGAAATCTCAATCGCTTTCTTT.